Listed below are T cell receptor beta chains from one sample, sequenced in a study of T cell clonotyping in hematopoietic cell transplantation. Profiling relied on immunoSEQ multiplex PCR, and the TCRdb table lists in-frame clones only, not all of them. The sample contains some 30,000 clones, about three quarters of which appear only once. The specimen comprised peripheral blood mononuclear cells, sampled before stem cell transplant. These TCRs come from a woman aged 25 to 39 with chronic myeloid leukemia. Some clones in this sample may be carry-over from other donors' samples. CDR3s include the opening cysteine and the closing phenylalanine or tryptophan. A D gene is named only where the DNA matches it firmly. Clone size is shown for a subset of rows, as once, few, many or a class of expanded clone.

.,TRBJ2-1,.,TRBV25-1,TGTGCCGCCGGACAAACCAGCTCCTACAATGAGCAGTTCTTC,CAAGQTSSYNEQFF
.,TRBJ1-1,TRBD1,TRBV27,TGTGCCAGCAGTCCGGGACCGGGGACAGTCAACACTGAAGCTTTCTTT,CASSPGPGTVNTEAFF
.,TRBJ1-3,TRBD1,TRBV9,TGTGCCAGCAGCATATGGACAGGGGAAACGGCGACCGGAAACACCATATATTTT,CASSIWTGETATGNTIYF
.,TRBJ2-3,.,TRBV14,TGTGCCAGCAGCCAAGTGGGGGGGCTAGATACGCAGTATTTT,CASSQVGGLDTQYF
.,TRBJ1-1,TRBD1,TRBV27,TGTGCCAGCAGGAGGCGACAGGGGGTTGGCACTGAAGCTTTCTTT,CASRRRQGVGTEAFF
.,TRBJ2-1,.,TRBV15,TGTGCCACCAGCAGAGTTGCTCTCAGCTCCTACAATGAGCAGTTCTTC,CATSRVALSSYNEQFF
.,TRBJ2-3,TRBD1,TRBV29-1,TGCAGCGTTGAGGGGACAGGGGGAGGCACAGATACGCAGTATTTT,CSVEGTGGGTDTQYF
.,TRBJ1-2,.,TRBV5-1,TGCGCCAGCAGCTTGGACTCGCCGTCATATGGCTACACCTTC,CASSLDSPSYGYTF
.,TRBJ1-2,.,TRBV20-1,TGCAGTGCTACTACCAACTATGGCTACACCTTC,CSATTNYGYTF
.,TRBJ2-3,.,TRBV5-1,TGCGCCAGCAGCTTAGGGGATATGAGGGCATATACAGATACGCAGTATTTT,CASSLGDMRAYTDTQYF
.,TRBJ1-2,.,TRBV4-1,TGCGCCAGCAGCCAAAACACAGACTTCTATGGCTACACCTTC,CASSQNTDFYGYTF
few,TRBJ1-2,.,TRBV6-1,TGTGCCAGCAGTGAACAAGGGGACTATGGCTACACCTTC,CASSEQGDYGYTF
.,TRBJ2-3,TRBD1,TRBV5-1,TGCGCCGCCAGGGACAGAAACACAGATACGCAGTATTTT,CAARDRNTDTQYF
.,TRBJ2-1,TRBD1,TRBV5-1,TGCGCCAGCAGCTTGGGACAGGGAAACAATGAGCAGTTCTTC,CASSLGQGNNEQFF
.,TRBJ2-5,TRBD1,TRBV29-1,TGCAGCGTCCCGGGACAGGGAGGGGAGACCCAGTACTTC,CSVPGQGGETQYF
.,TRBJ2-1,TRBD2,TRBV5-6,TGTGCCAGCAGCTCATGGACTAGCGGGGGGGCCTTGGGTGAGCAGTTCTTC,CASSSWTSGGALGEQFF
.,TRBJ1-1,TRBD1,TRBV7-6,TGTGCCAGCAGCCCAGGGGACAGTTTTGAAGCTTTCTTT,CASSPGDSFEAFF
.,TRBJ1-2,TRBD1,TRBV7-8,TGTGCCAGCAGCTTAGCCCGGGACAGCTCTTCCTATGGCTACACCTTC,CASSLARDSSSYGYTF
.,TRBJ1-5,.,TRBV19,TGTGCCAGTAGTATAGCGGCAGGGGTCAATCAGCCCCAGCATTTT,CASSIAAGVNQPQHF
.,TRBJ1-1,.,TRBV5-1,TGCGCCAGCAGCTTGTTCGCTTTCTTT,CASSLFAFF
.,TRBJ1-3,.,TRBV7-9,TGTGCCAGCAGCTCTAAAATCAGGGTTGGAAACACCATATATTTT,CASSSKIRVGNTIYF
.,TRBJ1-2,.,TRBV30,TGTGCCTGGAGCGAGGTCGTGTCCGGCTACACCTTC,CAWSEVVSGYTF
.,TRBJ1-6,.,TRBV14,TGTGCCAGCAGCCAAGATTTCGGAGGGAATTCACCCCTCCACTTT,CASSQDFGGNSPLHF
.,TRBJ1-2,TRBD1,TRBV5-1,TGCGCCAGCAGCTATCGGACAGGGTCGAGCTATGGCTACACCTTC,CASSYRTGSSYGYTF
.,TRBJ1-6,.,TRBV6-5,TGTGCCAGCAGTTACGGGAGGGGAACCCTCCACTTT,CASSYGRGTLHF
once,TRBJ1-2,TRBD1,TRBV19,TGTGCCAGTAGTACATACAGGGACAGGGCAAATGGCTACACCTTC,CASSTYRDRANGYTF
.,TRBJ1-5,.,TRBV30,TGTGCCTGGAGTGTAATGGGCAATCAGCCCCAGCATTTT,CAWSVMGNQPQHF
.,TRBJ2-7,TRBD2,TRBV5-4,TGTGCCAGCAGGACTAGCGGGGGTCGATCCTACGAGCAGTACTTC,CASRTSGGRSYEQYF
.,TRBJ1-1,.,TRBV7-2,TGTGCCAGCAGCTTAGTTGTCCTCGGTTCGGGTGAAGCTTTCTTT,CASSLVVLGSGEAFF
.,TRBJ2-7,.,TRBV7-9,TGTGCCAGCAGCTTAGAAGTCGTGGGGGAGCAGTACTTC,CASSLEVVGEQYF
few,TRBJ1-2,.,TRBV10-3,TGTGCCATCAGGCTTGCGTATGGCTACACCTTC,CAIRLAYGYTF
.,TRBJ2-1,TRBD2,TRBV4-2,TGTGCCACGTCGACTAGCCCGACCTTGAATGAGCAGTTCTTC,CATSTSPTLNEQFF
.,TRBJ2-2,.,TRBV5-1,TGCGCCAGCAGCTCAGACCCGAACACCGGGGAGCTGTTTTTT,CASSSDPNTGELFF
.,TRBJ1-1,.,TRBV5-1,TGCGCCAGCAGCTTGGAGGAGCCGGGGACTGAAGCTTTCTTT,CASSLEEPGTEAFF
.,TRBJ1-3,.,TRBV2,TGTGCCAGCAGCGTACAGGGTGTCGCTGGAAACACCATATATTTT,CASSVQGVAGNTIYF
few,TRBJ1-6,.,TRBV11-2,TGTGCCAGCAGCTTAGCGGCCGGGACCTTTAATTCACCCCTCCACTTT,CASSLAAGTFNSPLHF
.,TRBJ2-1,TRBD2,TRBV30,TGTGCCTGGAGTGCCTGGACTAGCGGGGGGCCATACAATGAGCAGTTCTTC,CAWSAWTSGGPYNEQFF
few,TRBJ2-2,TRBD2,TRBV9,TGTGCCAGCAGCTTAGGACTAGTTGACACCGGGGAGCTGTTTTTT,CASSLGLVDTGELFF
.,TRBJ2-3,TRBD1,TRBV4-3,TGCGCCAGCAGCCAAACGGGACAGGGGACAGATACGCAGTATTTT,CASSQTGQGTDTQYF
.,TRBJ1-6,.,TRBV4-1,TGCGCCAGCAGCCAAGACAGGACAGCGAGAGAAACACCCCTCCACTTT,CASSQDRTARETPLHF